The T cell receptor (beta chain) under discussion was sequenced for a study of blood T cell repertoires in COVID-19. Study summary: There were acute and convalescent COVID-19 samples, and they came from the United States, Italy and Spain. PBMCs, B-cell-depleted T cells, or T cells provided the cDNA or gDNA that made up the material.

In the authors' workflow: Nucleated cell number was recorded as an estimate derived from reference gene primer amplification. The data were produced by immunoSEQ multiplex PCR, yet TCRdb's version contains in-frame clones alone and is incomplete. D and trimming come from the DNA, and the V and J calls and clone size come from that table. Counted here are 110,000 to 150,000 clones, over 70% occurring once; the ten biggest clones make up more than 1.5%. Losses at the gene ends were 8 bases for V and 4 bases for J; bases not matched to a gene: 9. This CDR3 comprises 14 residues. Germline V CDR1 and CDR2: SNHLY, FYNNEI.

Sequencing input: peripheral blood. This chain uses TRBV2 with TRBJ2-5; 8 bases agree with TRBD2. The source of this sequence is a woman between 55 and 75 years old with acute or convalescent COVID-19. Here the CDR3 reads CASPAGDLGETQYF. Written as DNA, the CDR3 is TGTGCCAGCCCAGCGGGAGACCTGGGAGAGACCCAGTACTTC.